This is a list of T cell receptor beta chains from one sample in a study of metastatic and nonmetastatic thyroid tumors. TCRdb reprocessed the PCR reads using MiXCR. The table has roughly 30,000 clones, approximately 10% seen once. Sequencing was carried out using blood. The receptors shown here come from a female donor with papillary thyroid cancer or a benign thyroid nodule (not recorded which). Some clones in this sample may be carry-over from other donors' samples. Each CDR3 is given with its conserved first and last residue. Each record gives: CDR3 protein, V gene, CDR3 length.

CSANPPTGGEEKLFF | TRBV20-1 | 15
CASSRGGRQGGPSYGYTF | TRBV12-3/TRBV12-4 | 18
CASSQGRHYEQYF | TRBV4-3 | 13
CASSKDGANYGYTF | TRBV6-2/TRBV6-3 | 14
CASSLYTSVGPMGADTQYF | TRBV7-6 | 19
CASSPCPSGGDTQYF | TRBV6-7 | 15
CASSPKDSWNSPLHF | TRBV12-3/TRBV12-4 | 15
CASSQLSSGTGYNEQFF | TRBV11-2 | 17
CSALLRGQGDTEAFF | TRBV20-1 | 15
CASSYTTARTNSNYGYTF | TRBV2 | 18
CASSLVFGPSNEQYF | TRBV7-7 | 15
CASSFTGQGFTVQFF | TRBV7-9 | 15
CASSSDRDSNQPQHF | TRBV12-3/TRBV12-4 | 15
CAWSKGDKNIQYF | TRBV30 | 13
CASRGGASTDTQYF | TRBV6-1 | 14
CASSLGGGIVANEKLFF | TRBV7-9 | 17
CASSPPHSGSPNEQFF | TRBV6-1 | 16
CASSIPGTQNQPQHF | TRBV19 | 15
CSARKGEEGYTF | TRBV20-1 | 12
CASSPPGSNSPLHF | TRBV13 | 14
CASRPPGQGFNTIYF | TRBV7-2 | 15
CASNYRQVTFF | TRBV6-5 | 11
CASSVTSGIFYEQYF | TRBV6-1 | 15
CASSRPAGGTYF | TRBV6-2/TRBV6-3 | 12
CASSLWTGVDTQYF | TRBV11-1 | 14
CASSQTWDRGQGYTF | TRBV6-1 | 15
CASSQDATGQQPQHF | TRBV3-1 | 15
CASSQGLGSNEQFF | TRBV4-1 | 14
CASSGRLAGGPYYEQYF | TRBV10-2 | 17
CSAQLERETQYF | TRBV20-1 | 12
CASSYTNGGGEQYF | TRBV6-6 | 14
CSVRGGGGDEQFF | TRBV29-1 | 13
CASSQPTDTYEQYF | TRBV4-2 | 14
CASSQDALRSPGELFF | TRBV4-3 | 16
CASSEAIGGTGELFF | TRBV2 | 15
CASSRSRGGPNEKLFF | TRBV19 | 16
CASSAGQGYSPLHF | TRBV6-1 | 14
CASSSRESGTGGYEQYF | TRBV7-6 | 17
CASSTRVGVNTEAFF | TRBV19 | 15
CASRSGTEYEQYF | TRBV6-1 | 13
CASSQEGGGAFF | TRBV4-3 | 12
CASSLGASGNTGELSF | TRBV5-1 | 16
CASSFGGRSNSPLHF | TRBV12-3/TRBV12-4 | 15
CASSQTVSGGTQYF | TRBV4-3 | 14
CASSQGQGPNEKLFF | TRBV7-9 | 15
CASSLSLAVSTDTQYF | TRBV27 | 16
CASSATGTWEYNEQFF | TRBV6-1 | 16
CASKTYNEQFF | TRBV12-3/TRBV12-4 | 11
CASSVGGHNTGELFF | TRBV9 | 15
CASSLEQGYEQYF | TRBV5-1 | 13